What follows is one T cell receptor beta chain and its context. Its specificity is not known. The data were produced by immunoSEQ multiplex PCR, yet TCRdb's version contains in-frame clones alone and is incomplete. The sample lists fewer than 250,000 clones; around 78% were seen once. This specimen comes from a study of cytomegalovirus exposure and HLA in healthy donors. Study-level results: Using the classifier, cytomegalovirus status was reportedly diagnosed with high specificity and sensitivity.

The CDR3 has 19 amino acids. V lost 0 bases and J lost 0; bases outside the gene matches: 4. Germline loops: CDR1 SGHRS, CDR2 YFSETQ. The sequenced sample consisted of PBMCs. The TCR originated in a young woman in good health and CMV-seronegative. The rearrangement links TRBV5-1 to TRBJ2-1; 15 bases line up with TRBD2. The CDR3 region is CASSLEPGLAGGSYNEQFF. The CDR3 DNA sequence: TGCGCCAGCAGCTTGGAGCCGGGACTAGCGGGAGGCTCCTACAATGAGCAGTTCTTC.